One T cell receptor (beta chain) is described in this entry. Its specificity is not known. Measured with immunoSEQ multiplex PCR; TCRdb has only the in-frame clones, and not every one. The table includes 95,000 to 150,000 clones, about 92% detected once. CDR3 length equals 20 residues. The ends lost 0 bases at V and 5 bases at J; junction bases unmatched: 16. Germline-derived CDR1 and CDR2 are LGHDT and YNNKEL (reference sequence). This sample is part of a study of T cell responses to AZD1222 COVID-19 vaccine. Whole-study results and caveats: Just six people given AZD1222 tested seropositive at baseline.

The receptor was derived from an adult in good health. The sample in question was peripheral blood, obtained on day 0 of AZD1222 vaccination. The J gene is TRBJ1-5, the V gene TRBV3-1 (or the pseudogene TRBV3-2); 10 bases are shared with TRBD1. In nucleotides, the CDR3 is TGTGCCAGCAGCCAAGAGCCTGGGACAGGGGTATCTGTAGTCTATCAGCCCCAGCATTTT. Translated, it gives CASSQEPGTGVSVVYQPQHF.